The 13 T cell receptor beta chains presented below share a single source sample, sequenced in a study of T cell changes during pregnancy in multiple sclerosis. Here immunoSEQ multiplex PCR was the method, and the copy in TCRdb shows in-frame clones only, minus some. This sample has roughly 45,000 clones, with 90% found just once. The material sequenced was peripheral blood, taken in the first trimester of pregnancy. The origin of the receptors is a female donor in good health, enrolled as a control in a pregnancy study.

The V call is TRBV5-1, the J call TRBJ1-3; D possibly corresponds to TRBD1 (5 bases). Per germline, CDR1 SGHRS and CDR2 YFSETQ. V lost 5 bases and J lost 8, with 14 bases in between. The CDR3 length is 13 residues. The CDR3 spells CASSRAPGDTIYF. In DNA, the CDR3 is TGCGCCAGCAGTCGGGCGCCGGGGGACACCATATATTTT.

This chain joins TRBV9 and TRBJ2-1; TRBD1 aligns across 10 bases. The CDR3 consists of 16 residues. J gave up 6 bases and V 4 bases, and 10 bases lay outside the gene matches. Germline CDR1 and CDR2: SGDLS and YYNGEE. The CDR3 coding sequence is TGTGCCAGCAGCTCCCGAGGGACAGGGGCTTTCAATGAGCAGTTCTTC. Translating it yields CASSSRGTGAFNEQFF.

The chain employs TRBV10-2 and TRBJ1-2, with 11 bases matching TRBD1. The J segment lost 3 bases and the V segment lost 3 bases, leaving 3 bases of the junction unmatched. CDR1 is WSHSY, CDR2 SAAADI, per germline. This CDR3 contains 15 residues. The CDR3 bases are TGCGCCAGCAGTGACCCGGGACAGGGGGACTATGGCTACACCTTC. This codes for CASSDPGQGDYGYTF.

The chain has TRBV7-2 and TRBJ2-3; possible D gene TRBD2, 5 bases. The germline V gene has CDR1 SGHTA and CDR2 FQGNSA. V shed 5 bases and J shed 0 bases, with 6 bases lying between them. The CDR3 consists of 13 residues. DNA for the CDR3: TGTGCCAGCAGCCGGACTAGCACAGATACGCAGTATTTT. Its translation: CASSRTSTDTQYF. Variable domain in full (rest from reference TRBV7-2 and TRBJ2-3): GAGVSQSPSNKVTEKGKDVELRCDPISGHTALYWYRQSLGQGLEFLIYFQGNSAPDKSGLPSDRFSAERTGGSVSTLTIQRTQQEDSAVYLCASSRTSTDTQYFGPGTRLTVL.

The chain uses TRBV11-3 and TRBJ2-3; D is possibly TRBD1 (5 bases). V lost 5 bases and J 5 bases, leaving 8 bases between the germline ends. Germline CDR1 and CDR2: SGHNT and YENEEA. The CDR3 covers 12 residues. The CDR3 bases are TGTGCCAGCAGCCTGGGGCAAGATACGCAGTATTTT. It specifies CASSLGQDTQYF. The variable domain in full, with the rest retrieved from reference TRBV11-3 and TRBJ2-3, is EAGVVQSPRYKIIEKKQPVAFWCNPISGHNTLYWYLQNLGQGPELLIRYENEEAVDDSQLPKDRFSAERLKGVDSTLKIQPAELGDSAVYLCASSLGQDTQYFGPGTRLTVL.

The CDR3 reads CASSLEGWPNQPQHF. In DNA, the CDR3 is TGTGCCAGCAGTTTAGAGGGCTGGCCGAATCAGCCCCAGCATTTT. V and J are TRBV27 and TRBJ1-5; D is undetermined. This CDR3 has 15 residues. V dropped 2 bases and J dropped 4 bases, with 12 bases sitting between them. Germline CDR1 reads MNHEY; CDR2 reads SMNVEV (reference sequence).

This clone was seen only once. V is TRBV29-1 and J is TRBJ1-4; D perhaps matches TRBD1 (6 bases). The CDR3 sequence is 13 residues long. Germline-derived CDR1 and CDR2 are SQVTM and ANQGSEA. V lost 4 bases and J lost 4, with 10 bases in between. CDR3 sequence (DNA): TGCAGCGTTGCGGGACACAGTAATGAAAAACTGTTTTTT. This encodes CSVAGHSNEKLFF.

The chain carries TRBV15 and TRBJ2-3, with TRBD2 as a possible D gene (6 bases). Germline V gene data show CDR1 as LNHNV and CDR2 as YYDKDF (reference sequence). Between the trimmed V and J ends, which lost 3 bases and 2 bases, there was a span of 15 bases. The CDR3 runs to 16 residues. This CDR3 reads CATSSEPGLYTDTQYF. CDR3 nucleotide sequence: TGTGCCACCAGCAGTGAACCGGGACTTTACACAGATACGCAGTATTTT.

This clone was detected only once. The genes are TRBV7-9 and TRBJ2-3; 7 nucleotides agree with TRBD1. CDR3 length: 14 amino acids. Per germline, CDR1 SEHNR and CDR2 FQNEAQ (reference sequence). The V and J ends lost 4 bases and 6 bases, in that order; junction bases with no gene match: 7. CDR3 sequence (DNA): TGTGCCAGCAGCTCTGGACAGGCCCCTGATACGCAGTATTTT. Protein: CASSSGQAPDTQYF. Full variable domain (outside the CDR3, taken from reference TRBV7-9 and TRBJ2-3): DTGVSQNPRHKITKRGQNVTFRCDPISEHNRLYWYRQTLGQGPEFLTYFQNEAQLEKSRLLSDRFSAERPKGSFSTLEIQRTEQGDSAMYLCASSSGQAPDTQYFGPGTRLTVL.

The chain couples TRBV2 to TRBJ2-7; 7 bases fit TRBD2. Trimming took 5 bases from V and 5 from J; bases not matched to a gene: 6. This CDR3 comprises 13 residues. Germline lookup yields CDR1 SNHLY and CDR2 FYNNEI. The CDR3 region is CASSLGRGNEQYF. The CDR3 bases are TGTGCCAGCAGTCTAGGGAGGGGAAACGAGCAGTACTTC.

This chain uses TRBV9 with TRBJ2-1; 8 bases are shared with TRBD2. V shed 4 bases and J 6 bases; nucleotides not matched to a gene: 18. This CDR3 is built from 18 residues. CDR1 SGDLS and CDR2 YYNGEE come from the germline V gene. The CDR3 coding sequence is TGTGCCAGCAGCCCGGGGGGGCAGGACCTTGACCTTTCCAATGAGCAGTTCTTC. This gives the protein CASSPGGQDLDLSNEQFF.

The chain is built from TRBV6-5 and TRBJ2-7; 9 bases fit TRBD1. Germline-derived CDR1 and CDR2 are MNHEY and SVGAGI. V was clipped by 5 bases and J by 5 bases; unmatched bases: 7. This CDR3 region has 14 residues. The CDR3 loop is CASSPGTGKNEQYF. The DNA of the CDR3 is TGTGCCAGCAGTCCCGGGACAGGGAAGAACGAGCAGTACTTC.

The chain uses TRBV6-1 and TRBJ2-5; the D gene is possibly TRBD2 (6 bases). Germline V lookup: CDR1 MNHNS, CDR2 SASEGT. CDR3 size: 13 residues. V lost 4 bases to trimming and J lost 4 bases, with 10 bases between them. For the CDR3, the DNA is TGTGCCAGCAGTGCCGCGGGGATAGAGACCCAGTACTTC. It encodes CASSAAGIETQYF.